In its sample, the clone carrying this T cell receptor beta chain was seen once. V trimming: 3 bases; J trimming: 5 bases; junction bases outside the gene matches: 11. Germline V gene data show CDR1 as DFQATT and CDR2 as SNEGSKA (reference sequence). The CDR3 sequence is 15 residues long. The sequenced template was RNA, covering the TCR beta CDR3 region. The authors performed first-round RT-PCR with HTBI primers and then a second-round multiplex PCR. TCRdb re-derived calls from the multiplex PCR reads in MiXCR, one entry per CDR3 protein. This sample has 300,000 to 500,000 distinct CDR3 sequences, with 15% found just once. The data were taken from a study of Graves' ophthalmopathy and Graves' hyperthyroidism. Across the study: At the time of initial diagnosis and before any treatment, peripheral blood was collected.

New diagnoses, under 2 months' duration, and ages 18 to 65 characterized the hyperthyroidism patients. Additional autoimmune diseases, uncontrolled infections, pregnancy or lactation disqualified patients. PBMCs were isolated by Ficoll-Paque density gradient centrifugation, using about 10 ml of fresh peripheral blood as the starting material. The chain is built from TRBV20-1 and TRBJ2-5; 8 nucleotides line up with TRBD2. The source material was peripheral blood. This receptor was taken from a woman between 18 and 30 years old with stable Graves' hyperthyroidism. The CDR3 loop is CSARGTRPLVETQYF. CDR3 sequence (DNA): TGCAGTGCTAGGGGGACTAGACCGTTGGTTGAGACCCAGTACTTC.